This T cell receptor (beta chain) was found in a study of blood T cell repertoires in COVID-19. Study-wide background: PBMCs, B-cell-depleted T cells, or T cells were the source of the cDNA or gDNA that made up the material.

Methods used by the authors: How many nucleated cells were present was estimated from reference gene primer amplification. Clones were read by immunoSEQ multiplex PCR, and TCRdb kept only the in-frame ones, dropping some. The D gene and trimming were derived from the DNA, and the V and J assignments and clone size from that table. The table has about 370,000 clones, 89% seen once; the top ten hold approximately 3%. J lost 6 bases, V lost 1 base, and 6 bases had no gene match. From germline, CDR1 is SGHNT and CDR2 YENEEA. The CDR3 is made up of 15 amino acids. Patients in Seattle were enrolled during active infection, then followed longitudinally.

The chain is built from TRBV11-3 and TRBJ1-2; the match to TRBD1 covers 9 bases. The clonotype comes from a woman between 25 and 40 years old with COVID-19, enrolled during active disease. The sequenced material came from peripheral blood. The CDR3: CASSLGIQGANGYTF. CDR3 bases: TGTGCCAGCAGCTTAGGGATACAGGGGGCCAATGGCTACACCTTC.